Described below is a single T cell receptor beta chain sequence and its context. Its specificity is unknown. TRB cDNA libraries were made by UMI-labeled 5' RACE. From its re-call of the 5' RACE reads, TCRdb lists each CDR3 protein once, without DNA. The table lists about 130,000 distinct CDR3 sequences, with approximately 0.46% in the top ten. These data are taken from a study of CXCR3-negative and CXCR3-positive naive CD8 T cells. Study-wide results and caveats: Within a donor, both naive subsets shared TRBV-TRBJ usage, unlike memory cells. The study found comparably high diversity in both naive subsets and much lower diversity in memory CD8+ cells.

Naive CD8+ T cells displayed a CD45RO-CCR7+CD27+CD95- phenotype. Sequencing was carried out using naive CXCR3- CD8+ T cells from blood. Sample subset: CD45RO-CCR7+CD27+CD95- naive CD8+ T cells lacking CXCR3 (TNR3-). This receptor was taken from a human donor in good health. Some clones in this sample may be carry-over from other donors' samples.

The CDR3 region is CASSTWTGSPLHF. The chain links TRBV7-2 to TRBJ1-6. Germline V gene lookup returns CDR1 SGHTA and CDR2 FQGNSA. This CDR3 has 13 amino acids. Using reference TRBV7-2 and TRBJ1-6 for the parts outside the CDR3, the full variable domain is GAGVSQSPSNKVTEKGKDVELRCDPISGHTALYWYRQSLGQGLEFLIYFQGNSAPDKSGLPSDRFSAERTGGSVSTLTIQRTQQEDSAVYLCASSTWTGSPLHFGNGTRLTVT.